A single sample gave rise to the 21 T cell receptor beta chains below, sequenced in a study of cytomegalovirus exposure and HLA in healthy donors. This PCR relied on a set of 60 Vbeta primers and 13 Jbeta primers. Profiling relied on immunoSEQ multiplex PCR, and the TCRdb table lists in-frame clones only, not all of them. The table lists 200,000 or so clones, around 86% of them singletons. Sequencing was done on a sample of PBMCs. The receptors were gathered from a woman between 40 and 55 years old in good health and CMV-seronegative.

Here the CDR3 DNA reads TGTGCCAGCTCGTTCACGGGACAGGGGTTGGGGGAGCAGTACTTC. This encodes CASSFTGQGLGEQYF. The chain couples TRBV18 to TRBJ2-7; TRBD1 matches at 10 bases. Trimming removed 6 bases from V and 7 bases from J; junction bases left unmatched: 12. This CDR3 spans 15 amino acids. In germline, CDR1 is KGHSH, CDR2 LQKENI.

In regard to this clone: Distinct nucleotide sequences in the sample also encode this CDR3. The chain joins TRBV27 to TRBJ2-6; D remains ambiguous. Trimming cost V 0 bases and J 1 base, with 4 bases left between them. CDR1 MNHEY and CDR2 SMNVEV come from the germline V gene (reference sequence). The CDR3 extends over 15 amino acids. The CDR3 DNA follows: TGTGCCAGCAGTTTATCGTCTTCTGGGGCCAACGTCCTGACTTTC. The encoded protein is CASSLSSSGANVLTF.

This clone has a single count. The chain combines TRBV7-9 with TRBJ2-3; TRBD2 matches at 9 bases. CDR3 length: 14 residues. CDR1 is SEHNR, CDR2 FQNEAQ, per germline (reference sequence). V trimming: 5 bases; J trimming: 6 bases; junction bases outside the gene matches: 6. The CDR3 nucleotides are TGTGCCAGCAGCATTAGCGGGAGAGGGGATACGCAGTATTTT. This sequence encodes CASSISGRGDTQYF.

V usage is TRBV27 and J usage is TRBJ1-1; weak D call: TRBD1 (6 bases). The CDR3 is made up of 14 amino acids. V lost 2 bases, J lost 2 bases, and 9 bases lay in between. CDR1 is MNHEY, CDR2 SMNVEV, per germline (reference sequence). This CDR3 reads CASSLDRPNTEAFF. CDR3 DNA sequence: TGTGCCAGCAGTTTAGACAGGCCAAACACTGAAGCTTTCTTT.

The V and J genes are TRBV10-1 and TRBJ2-1, with 11 bases fitting TRBD2. The CDR3 loop spans 13 amino acids. Germline V gene data show CDR1 as WNHNN and CDR2 as SYGVQD (reference sequence). V shed 7 bases and J 5 bases; nucleotides not matched to a gene: 1. CDR3 nucleotide sequence: TGCGCCAGCAAACTAGCGGGAGACAATGAGCAGTTCTTC. Its translation is CASKLAGDNEQFF.

This clone was counted a few times. J is TRBJ1-4 and V is TRBV30; 10 bases match TRBD1. V lost 2 bases to trimming and J lost 7 bases; unmatched junction nucleotides: 7. This CDR3 has 15 amino acids. CDR1 and CDR2 from the germline V gene are GTSNPN and SVGIG (reference sequence). This CDR3 is CAWSTRQGAGEKLFF. The CDR3 bases are TGTGCCTGGAGTACCCGACAGGGGGCGGGTGAAAAACTGTTTTTT.

A single count supports this clone. Germline is not matched at one junction end, which may reflect a read error. This chain links TRBV7-8 with TRBJ2-3; D perhaps matches TRBD2 (5 bases). In germline, CDR1 is SGHVS, CDR2 FQNEAQ. The CDR3 totals 14 residues. CDR3 protein: CASSRLSSTDTQYF. CDR3 DNA: TGTGCCAGCAGCAGGCTTTCTAGCACAGATACGCAATATTTT. Variable domain in full (rest from reference TRBV7-8 and TRBJ2-3): GAGVSQSPRYKVAKRGQDVALRCDPISGHVSLFWYQQALGQGPEFLTYFQNEAQLDKSGLPSDRFFAERPEGSVSTLKIQRTQQEDSAVYLCASSRLSSTDTQYFGPGTRLTVL.

This clone occurred a few times. The chain employs TRBV6-1 and TRBJ1-1; D not resolved. The CDR3 totals 17 residues. Trimming removed 2 bases at V and 0 bases at J, with 16 bases between. Germline assignment: CDR1 MNHNS and CDR2 SASEGT. The CDR3 reads CASSEPGEAGLNTEAFF. CDR3 nucleotides: TGTGCCAGCAGTGAACCCGGGGAGGCGGGCTTGAACACTGAAGCTTTCTTT.

The chain joins TRBV5-1 to TRBJ2-5; TRBD2 matches at 9 bases. Germline V gives CDR1 SGHRS, CDR2 YFSETQ. After removal of 0 bases from V and 5 bases from J, the junction contained 5 bases not matched to a gene. CDR3 length: 15 residues. This CDR3 is CASSLAGTSTETQYF. Written as DNA, the CDR3 is TGCGCCAGCAGCTTGGCCGGGACTAGCACGGAGACCCAGTACTTC.

This clone was observed a handful of times. CDR3 residues: CASSGTGGWNEQYF. CDR3 sequence (DNA): TGTGCCAGTAGTGGGACAGGGGGCTGGAACGAGCAGTACTTC. The chain carries TRBV19 and TRBJ2-7; TRBD1 aligns across 12 bases. Germline loops: CDR1 LNHDA, CDR2 SQIVND (reference sequence). After removal of 5 bases from V and 5 bases from J, the junction contained 4 bases not matched to a gene. The CDR3 has 14 residues. The variable domain in full, with the rest retrieved from reference TRBV19 and TRBJ2-7, is DGGITQSPKYLFRKEGQNVTLSCEQNLNHDAMYWYRQDPGQGLRLIYYSQIVNDFQKGDIAEGYSVSREKKESFPLTVTSAQKNPTAFYLCASSGTGGWNEQYFGPGTRLTVT.

This sequence joins TRBV28 and TRBJ1-2; D is possibly TRBD1 (5 bases). Per the germline V gene, CDR1 is MDHEN and CDR2 is SYDVKM. CDR3 length equals 16 residues. V was shortened by 6 bases and J by 0 bases, with 17 bases between the two germline ends. CDR3 loop: CASRGPGIQSNYGYTF. For the CDR3, the DNA is TGTGCCAGCAGGGGGCCAGGGATACAATCTAACTATGGCTACACCTTC.

The rearrangement joins TRBV25-1 to TRBJ1-4; no reliable D call. There are 11 residues in the CDR3. Germline V lookup: CDR1 MGHDK, CDR2 SYGVNS. Trimming shortened V by 7 bases and J by 4 bases, and 4 bases separated the two germline ends. CDR3 residues: CASKLNEKLFF. For the CDR3, the DNA is TGTGCCAGCAAGCTTAATGAAAAACTGTTTTTT.

This clone has a single count. The rearrangement joins TRBV9 to TRBJ1-5, with D possibly TRBD1 on 6 matching bases. The V gene's germline CDR1 is SGDLS and CDR2 YYNGEE. Between the trimmed V and J ends, which lost 4 bases and 0 bases, there was a span of 11 bases. This CDR3 comprises 15 residues. The CDR3 loop reads CASSPRGGSNQPQHF. The CDR3 DNA reads as TGTGCCAGCAGCCCTAGAGGGGGTAGCAATCAGCCCCAGCATTTT. The full variable domain, its missing parts supplied by reference TRBV9 and TRBJ1-5, is DSGVTQTPKHLITATGQRVTLRCSPRSGDLSVYWYQQSLDQGLQFLIQYYNGEERAKGNILERFSAQQFPDLHSELNLSSLELGDSALYFCASSPRGGSNQPQHFGDGTRLSIL.

This clone was seen just once. The V gene is TRBV29-1, the J gene TRBJ2-1, with D possibly being TRBD2 (6 bases). The CDR3 has 14 residues. Trimming removed 7 bases at V and 0 bases at J, with 13 bases between. The germline V gene encodes CDR1 SQVTM and CDR2 ANQGSEA. The CDR3 region has the DNA TGCAGCGCCCTAGCGCAAAGCTCCTACAATGAGCAGTTCTTC. Its protein product is CSALAQSSYNEQFF.

The chain carries TRBV6-1 and TRBJ2-5, with D possibly being TRBD2 (6 bases). Gene TRBJ2-7 matches the end of the DNA better, so the J call may be wrong. The CDR3 runs to 15 residues. Germline V gives CDR1 MNHNS, CDR2 SASEGT. This CDR3 reads CASIRPGLSFYEQYF. The CDR3 DNA sequence: TGTGCCAGCATCCGCCCGGGACTCAGTTTCTACGAGCAGTACTTC.

This clone is a singleton in its sample. This sequence joins TRBV29-1 and TRBJ2-3, with TRBD2 matching over 11 bases. The germline V gene encodes CDR1 SQVTM and CDR2 ANQGSEA. The CDR3 spans 15 residues. Trimming removed 5 bases from V and 2 bases from J; junction bases left unmatched: 6. CDR3 protein: CSVSGLAEITDTQYF. CDR3 DNA sequence: TGCAGCGTTTCGGGACTAGCGGAGATCACAGATACGCAGTATTTT.

This chain connects TRBV5-1 to TRBJ1-6; 9 bases align to TRBD1. Trimming cost V 4 bases and J 7 bases; bases outside gene matches: 3. This CDR3 has 14 amino acids. Germline CDR1 SGHRS, CDR2 YFSETQ. CDR3: CASSTGQGNSPLHF. The CDR3 coding sequence is TGCGCCAGCAGCACCGGACAGGGGAATTCACCCCTCCACTTT. The full variable domain, its missing parts supplied by reference TRBV5-1 and TRBJ1-6, is KAGVTQTPRYLIKTRGQQVTLSCSPISGHRSVSWYQQTPGQGLQFLFEYFSETQRNKGNFPGRFSGRQFSNSRSEMNVSTLELGDSALYLCASSTGQGNSPLHFGNGTRLTVT.

The CDR3 DNA sequence: TGTGCCACCGCGAGGGAATCCTACGAGCAGTACTTC. Translation gives CATARESYEQYF. The genes are TRBV10-3 and TRBJ2-7; D is possibly TRBD2 (5 bases). The V end was cut by 10 bases, the J end by 1 base, with 11 bases between. Germline V gives CDR1 ENHRY, CDR2 SYGVKD. This CDR3 has 12 amino acids.

The rearrangement uses TRBV7-3 and TRBJ2-7; D is ambiguous. The V and J ends lost 0 bases and 6 bases respectively, with 6 bases between them. The germline gives CDR1 SGHTA, CDR2 FQGTGA. This CDR3 is 12 amino acids long. CDR3 sequence (DNA): TGTGCCAGCAGCTTAACGCTCGGCGAGCAGTACTTC. This sequence encodes CASSLTLGEQYF.

This chain joins TRBV6-1 and TRBJ2-5, with D possibly matching TRBD1 (6 bases). Between the trimmed V and J ends, which lost 1 base and 4 bases, there was a span of 7 bases. The CDR3 is made up of 13 amino acids. Looked up from germline, CDR1 is MNHNS and CDR2 is SASEGT. For the CDR3, the DNA is TGTGCCAGCAGTGAAGTAGGGGGAGAGACCCAGTACTTC. This codes for CASSEVGGETQYF.

This clone was observed a few times. V and J are TRBV9 and TRBJ1-2; D is ambiguous. This CDR3 is built from 13 residues. Germline CDR1 and CDR2: SGDLS and YYNGEE. V was trimmed by 1 base and J by 4 bases, leaving 8 bases between them. The CDR3, as DNA: TGTGCCAGCAGCGTAAGTGGCACCTATGGCTACACCTTC. It codes for CASSVSGTYGYTF.